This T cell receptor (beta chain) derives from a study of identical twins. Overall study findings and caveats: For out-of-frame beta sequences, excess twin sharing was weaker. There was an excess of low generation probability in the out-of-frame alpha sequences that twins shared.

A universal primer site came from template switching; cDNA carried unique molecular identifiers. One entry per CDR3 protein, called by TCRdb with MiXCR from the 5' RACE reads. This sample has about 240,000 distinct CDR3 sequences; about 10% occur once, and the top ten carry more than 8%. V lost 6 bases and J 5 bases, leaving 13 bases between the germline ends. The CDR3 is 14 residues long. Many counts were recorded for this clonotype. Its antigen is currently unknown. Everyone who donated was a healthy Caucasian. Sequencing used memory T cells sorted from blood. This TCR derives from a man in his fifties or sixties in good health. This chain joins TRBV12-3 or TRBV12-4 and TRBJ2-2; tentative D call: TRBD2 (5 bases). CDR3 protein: CASRGSRRTGELFF. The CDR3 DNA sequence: TGTGCCAGCAGGGGGTCCCGGAGGACCGGGGAGCTGTTTTTT.